A selection of T cell receptor beta chains follows, all from one sample in a study of shared clonotypes between healthy human individuals. The assay was immunoSEQ multiplex PCR, and TCRdb's table has in-frame clones only and misses some. The data hold 800,000 to 950,000 clones, with 90% to 97% observed a single time. Material for sequencing was naive CD8+ T cells sorted from blood. The source of these receptors is a man aged 25 to 40 in good health. Both conserved end residues are part of each CDR3. The order of the fields is CDR3 length, V gene, J gene, CDR3 protein.

16	TRBV29-1	TRBJ2-1	CSVEPARGSSYNEQFF
15	TRBV5-4	TRBJ2-7	CASSWEVGVDYEQYF
17	TRBV7-3	TRBJ2-2	CASSRGTSGTNTGELFF
15	TRBV11-2	TRBJ2-7	CASSPKDRVGNEQYF
17	TRBV11-2	TRBJ2-1	CASSLEPGLAVYNEQFF
15	TRBV27	TRBJ2-3	CASSFQGASTDTQYF
14	TRBV7-2	TRBJ2-7	CASSSRDSSYEQYF
16	TRBV27	TRBJ2-7	CASHQLGTSGSYEQYF
19	TRBV11-3	TRBJ2-3	CASSSGDLAGGPGADTQYF
17	TRBV15	TRBJ2-5	CATSRVPPRRDTETQYF
15	TRBV6-5	TRBJ2-1	CASSSLRAYADEQFF
15	TRBV27	TRBJ2-7	CASSLTASGSYEQYF
16	TRBV11-2	TRBJ2-7	CASSLVDSGSIYEQYF
13	TRBV13	TRBJ2-7	CASSRRGPYEQYF
15	TRBV19	TRBJ2-6	CASSIGGSGANVLTF
15	TRBV6-6	TRBJ2-1	CASSQAGGPGGEQFF
16	TRBV7-9	TRBJ1-4	CASSFPVTRPNEKLFF
12	TRBV9	TRBJ1-5	CASSVEGGPQHF
19	TRBV7-9	TRBJ1-1	CASSPPVGGQGSLGTEAFF
13	TRBV7-6	TRBJ2-2	CASSFGGNGELFF
15	TRBV7-8	TRBJ2-7	CASSLNLYSSYEQYF
18	TRBV7-9	TRBJ2-2	CASSSTSGTFLGGGELFF
16	TRBV27	TRBJ2-3	CASSSGLAGAVDTQYF
16	TRBV29-1	TRBJ2-7	CSVEDWGQEANYEQYF
14	TRBV13	TRBJ1-2	CASSPGQLNYGYTF
18	TRBV5-4	TRBJ2-1	CASSLDAGWSLNDNEQFF
15	TRBV15	TRBJ2-1	CATSRGTGRNNEQFF
14	TRBV7-7	TRBJ2-3	CASSDTDSTDTQYF
11	TRBV28	TRBJ2-7	CASILDGVQYF
14	TRBV13	TRBJ2-7	CASSLGGLAYEQYF
16	TRBV7-2	TRBJ2-7	CASSLAHRQVAYEQYF
19	TRBV5-1	TRBJ2-1	CASSLDLLAGGPSGYEQFF
15	TRBV13	TRBJ2-7	CASSLNSGRAYEQYF
11	TRBV9	TRBJ2-1	CASGRGKDQFF
16	TRBV7-9	TRBJ2-7	CASSLLVSDRGHEQYF